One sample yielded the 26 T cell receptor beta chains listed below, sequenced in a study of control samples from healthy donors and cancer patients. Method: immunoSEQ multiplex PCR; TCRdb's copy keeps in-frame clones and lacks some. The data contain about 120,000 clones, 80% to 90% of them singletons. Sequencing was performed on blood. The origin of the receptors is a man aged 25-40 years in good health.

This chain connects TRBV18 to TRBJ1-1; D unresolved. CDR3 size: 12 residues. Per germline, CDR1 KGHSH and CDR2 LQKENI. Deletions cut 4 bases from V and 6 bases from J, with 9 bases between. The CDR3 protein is CASSRSESEAFF. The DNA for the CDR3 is TGTGCCAGCTCACGCTCAGAGTCTGAAGCTTTCTTT.

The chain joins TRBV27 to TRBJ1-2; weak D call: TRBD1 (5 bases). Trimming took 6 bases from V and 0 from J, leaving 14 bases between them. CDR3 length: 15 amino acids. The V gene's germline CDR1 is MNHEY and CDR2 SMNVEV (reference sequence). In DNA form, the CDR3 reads TGTGCCAGCAGCCAAGGACAATATTCTAACTATGGCTACACCTTC. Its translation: CASSQGQYSNYGYTF.

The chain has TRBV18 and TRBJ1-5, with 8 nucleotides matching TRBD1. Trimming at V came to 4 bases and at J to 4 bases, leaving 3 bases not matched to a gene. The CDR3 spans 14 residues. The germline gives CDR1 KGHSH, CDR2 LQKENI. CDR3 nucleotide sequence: TGTGCCAGCTCACTGGACAGGGTGAATCAGCCCCAGCATTTT. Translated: CASSLDRVNQPQHF.

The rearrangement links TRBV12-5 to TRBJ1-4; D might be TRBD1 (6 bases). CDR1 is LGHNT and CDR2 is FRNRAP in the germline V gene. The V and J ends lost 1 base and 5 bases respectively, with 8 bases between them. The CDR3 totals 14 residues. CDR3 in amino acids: CASGLGQENEKLFF. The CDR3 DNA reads TGTGCTAGTGGTTTGGGACAGGAAAATGAAAAACTGTTTTTT.

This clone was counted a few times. CDR3 in amino acids: CASSKGDTEAFF. The CDR3 coding sequence is TGTGCCAGCAGCAAAGGAGACACTGAAGCTTTCTTT. This chain joins TRBV5-4 and TRBJ1-1, with D unclear. Germline assignment: CDR1 SGHNT and CDR2 YYREEE (reference sequence). V was pared by 4 bases and J by 3 bases, with 7 bases between. This CDR3 contains 12 residues.

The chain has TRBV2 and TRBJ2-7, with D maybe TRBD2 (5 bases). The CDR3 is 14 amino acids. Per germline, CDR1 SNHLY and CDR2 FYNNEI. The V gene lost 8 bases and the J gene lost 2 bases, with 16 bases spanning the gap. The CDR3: CASGSLAAPYEQYV. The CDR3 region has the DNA TGTGCCAGCGGGAGCCTGGCAGCCCCCTACGAGCAGTACGTC.

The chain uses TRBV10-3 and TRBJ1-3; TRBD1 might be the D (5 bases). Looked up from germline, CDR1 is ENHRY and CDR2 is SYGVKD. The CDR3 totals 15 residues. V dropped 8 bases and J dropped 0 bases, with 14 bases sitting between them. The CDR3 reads CAIGAGLDSGNTIYF. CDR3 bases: TGTGCCATCGGGGCGGGGCTCGACTCTGGAAACACCATATATTTT.

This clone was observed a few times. The CDR3 sequence: CASSEDSTATSPLHF. CDR3 bases: TGTGCCAGCAGTGAAGATTCGACAGCCACTTCACCCCTCCACTTT. This sequence joins TRBV2 and TRBJ1-6, with D possibly TRBD1 on 5 matching bases. Trimming pared 1 base from V and 9 bases from J, leaving 13 bases between. Germline loops: CDR1 SNHLY, CDR2 FYNNEI. The CDR3 contains 15 residues.

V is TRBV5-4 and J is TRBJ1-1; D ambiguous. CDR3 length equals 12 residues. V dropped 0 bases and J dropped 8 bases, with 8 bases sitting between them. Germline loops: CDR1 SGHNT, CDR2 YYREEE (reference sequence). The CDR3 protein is CASSLGVAEAFF. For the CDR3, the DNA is TGTGCCAGCAGCTTGGGGGTCGCCGAAGCTTTCTTT.

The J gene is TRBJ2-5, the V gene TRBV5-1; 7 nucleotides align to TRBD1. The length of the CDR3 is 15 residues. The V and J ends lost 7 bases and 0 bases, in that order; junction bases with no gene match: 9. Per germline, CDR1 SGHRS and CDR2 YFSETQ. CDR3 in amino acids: CASQLQGSYQETQYF. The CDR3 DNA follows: TGCGCCAGCCAGCTACAGGGGTCGTACCAAGAGACCCAGTACTTC. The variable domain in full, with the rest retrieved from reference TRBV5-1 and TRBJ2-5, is KAGVTQTPRYLIKTRGQQVTLSCSPISGHRSVSWYQQTPGQGLQFLFEYFSETQRNKGNFPGRFSGRQFSNSRSEMNVSTLELGDSALYLCASQLQGSYQETQYFGPGTRLLVL.

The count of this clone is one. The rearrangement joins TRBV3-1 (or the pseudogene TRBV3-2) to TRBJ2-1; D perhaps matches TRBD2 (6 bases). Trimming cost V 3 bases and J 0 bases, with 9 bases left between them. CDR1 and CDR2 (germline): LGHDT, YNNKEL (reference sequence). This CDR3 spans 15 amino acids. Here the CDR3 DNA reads TGTGCCAGCAGCCACGCGGGAAGCTCCTACAATGAGCAGTTCTTC. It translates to CASSHAGSSYNEQFF.

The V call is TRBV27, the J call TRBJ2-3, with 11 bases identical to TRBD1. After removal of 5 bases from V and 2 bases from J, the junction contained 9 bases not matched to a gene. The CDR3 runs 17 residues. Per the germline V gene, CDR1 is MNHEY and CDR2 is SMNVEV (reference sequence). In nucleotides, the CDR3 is TGTGCCAGCAGTAAGGACAGGGGGCTTGGGTACACAGATACGCAGTATTTT. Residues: CASSKDRGLGYTDTQYF.

CDR3 amino acids: CASNLSGRSLGDSPLHF. As DNA, the CDR3 is TGTGCCAGCAACCTTTCCGGGAGGTCGCTCGGTGATTCACCCCTCCACTTT. This chain joins TRBV27 and TRBJ1-6; the D is unclear. Germline values: CDR1 MNHEY, CDR2 SMNVEV (reference sequence). CDR3 size: 17 residues. V was pared by 7 bases and J by 8 bases, with 24 bases between.

The CDR3 sequence is CASVPGQGRTEAFF. The CDR3 DNA follows: TGTGCTAGTGTTCCCGGACAGGGAAGGACTGAAGCTTTCTTT. The genes are TRBV12-5 and TRBJ1-1; TRBD1 matches 8 bases. Germline CDR1 and CDR2: LGHNT and FRNRAP. The CDR3 runs 14 residues. V was clipped by 7 bases and J by 5 bases; unmatched bases: 9.

Written as DNA, the CDR3 is TGCGCCAGCAGCTTCGCCGGGACAGGGAATGGCTACACCTTC. Protein product: CASSFAGTGNGYTF. V usage is TRBV5-1 and J usage is TRBJ1-2, with 9 positions matching TRBD1. This CDR3 spans 14 amino acids. The J segment lost 6 bases and the V segment lost 2 bases, leaving 5 bases of the junction unmatched. Germline loops: CDR1 SGHRS, CDR2 YFSETQ.

CDR3 nucleotide sequence: TGTGCCAGCAGCTTAATGTCCCTAGGGAACACCGGGGAGCTGTTTTTT. This sequence encodes CASSLMSLGNTGELFF. The chain couples TRBV7-3 to TRBJ2-2; D is uncertain. V dropped 1 base and J dropped 1 base, with 10 bases sitting between them. This CDR3 is built from 16 residues. CDR1 is SGHTA, CDR2 FQGTGA, per germline.

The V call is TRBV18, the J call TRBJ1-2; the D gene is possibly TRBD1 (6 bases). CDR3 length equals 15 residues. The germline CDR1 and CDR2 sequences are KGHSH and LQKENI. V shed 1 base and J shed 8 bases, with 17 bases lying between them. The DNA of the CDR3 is TGTGCCAGCTCACCACTTCAGGGGCCCCCTGAAGGCTACACCTTC. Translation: CASSPLQGPPEGYTF. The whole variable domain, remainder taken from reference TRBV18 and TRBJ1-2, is NAGVMQNPRHLVRRRGQEARLRCSPMKGHSHVYWYRQLPEEGLKFMVYLQKENIIDESGMPKERFSAEFPKEGPSILRIQQVVRGDSAAYFCASSPLQGPPEGYTFGSGTRLTVV.

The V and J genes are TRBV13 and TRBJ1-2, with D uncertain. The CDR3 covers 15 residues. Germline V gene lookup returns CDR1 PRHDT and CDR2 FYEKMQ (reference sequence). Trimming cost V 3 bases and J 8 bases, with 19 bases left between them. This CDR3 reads CASSFGYGQAQGYTF. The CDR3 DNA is TGTGCCAGCAGCTTCGGTTACGGGCAGGCCCAGGGCTACACCTTC.

The CDR3 nucleotides are TGTGCCATCAGAACAGGACGGCAGAACACTGAAGCTTTCTTT. Protein product: CAIRTGRQNTEAFF. V is TRBV10-3 and J is TRBJ1-1, with a tentative D call TRBD1 (5 bases). Germline CDR1 ENHRY, CDR2 SYGVKD. This CDR3 region has 14 residues. With 6 bases removed from V and 1 base from J, the gap between germline ends came to 12 bases.

The CDR3 sequence: CASSLAGTENTEAFF. The CDR3 region has the DNA TGTGCCAGCAGCTTGGCAGGGACAGAGAACACTGAAGCTTTCTTT. The V and J genes are TRBV5-6 and TRBJ1-1, with TRBD1 matching 7 bases. CDR1 and CDR2 (germline): SGHDT, YYEEEE. Trimming cost V 0 bases and J 1 base; bases outside gene matches: 3. The CDR3 is made up of 15 amino acids. Drawing the rest from reference TRBV5-6 and TRBJ1-1, the complete variable domain is DAGVTQSPTHLIKTRGQQVTLRCSPKSGHDTVSWYQQALGQGPQFIFQYYEEEERQRGNFPDRFSGHQFPNYSSELNVNALLLGDSALYLCASSLAGTENTEAFFGQGTRLTVV.

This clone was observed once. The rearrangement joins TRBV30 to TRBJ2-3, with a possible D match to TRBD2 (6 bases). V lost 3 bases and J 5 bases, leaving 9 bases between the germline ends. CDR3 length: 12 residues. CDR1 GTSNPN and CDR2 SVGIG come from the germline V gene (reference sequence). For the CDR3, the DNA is TGTGCCTGGAGCAGACTAGTAGATACGCAGTATTTT. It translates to CAWSRLVDTQYF. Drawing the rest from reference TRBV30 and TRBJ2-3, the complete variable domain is SQTIHQWPATLVQPVGSPLSLECTVEGTSNPNLYWYRQAAGRGLQLLFYSVGIGQISSEVPQNLSASRPQDRQFILSSKKLLLSDSGFYLCAWSRLVDTQYFGPGTRLTVL.

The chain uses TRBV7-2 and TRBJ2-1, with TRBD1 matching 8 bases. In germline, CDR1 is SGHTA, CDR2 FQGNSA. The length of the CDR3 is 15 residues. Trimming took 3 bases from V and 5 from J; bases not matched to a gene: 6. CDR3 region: CASSFTGGTHNEQFF. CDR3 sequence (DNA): TGTGCCAGCAGCTTTACAGGGGGGACTCACAATGAGCAGTTCTTC.

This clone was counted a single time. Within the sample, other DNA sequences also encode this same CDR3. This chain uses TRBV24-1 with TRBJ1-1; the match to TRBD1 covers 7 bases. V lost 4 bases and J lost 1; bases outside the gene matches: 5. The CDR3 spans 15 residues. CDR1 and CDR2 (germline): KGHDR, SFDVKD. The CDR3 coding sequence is TGTGCCACCAGTGACCCTCGACAGGGGAACACTGAAGCTTTCTTT. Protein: CATSDPRQGNTEAFF.

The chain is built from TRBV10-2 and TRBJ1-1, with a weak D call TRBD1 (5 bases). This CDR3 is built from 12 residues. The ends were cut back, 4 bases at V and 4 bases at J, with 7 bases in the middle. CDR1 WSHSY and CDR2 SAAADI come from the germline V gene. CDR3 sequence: CASSAGGTEAFF. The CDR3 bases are TGCGCCAGCAGTGCGGGGGGCACTGAAGCTTTCTTT.

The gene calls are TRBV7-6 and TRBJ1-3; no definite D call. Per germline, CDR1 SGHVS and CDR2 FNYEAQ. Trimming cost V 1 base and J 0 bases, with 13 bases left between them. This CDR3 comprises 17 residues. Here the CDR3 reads CASSLEAIYDSGNTIYF. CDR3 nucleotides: TGTGCCAGCAGCTTAGAAGCCATCTACGACTCTGGAAACACCATATATTTT.

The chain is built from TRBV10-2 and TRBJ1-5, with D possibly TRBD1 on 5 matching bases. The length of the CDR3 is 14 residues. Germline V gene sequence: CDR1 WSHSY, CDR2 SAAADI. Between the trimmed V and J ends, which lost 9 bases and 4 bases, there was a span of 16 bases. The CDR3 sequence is CARGPYTRNQPQHF. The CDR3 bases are TGCGCCAGGGGACCTTACACGCGGAATCAGCCCCAGCATTTT.